Following are 2 T cell receptor beta chains from one sample sequenced in a study of blood T cell repertoires in COVID-19. TCRdb keeps only in-frame clones here, not all; method: immunoSEQ multiplex PCR. The top ten hold approximately 2.1% of the sample, which has fewer than 250,000 clones, about 83% seen once. Specimen: PBMCs or T cells enriched from blood (not recorded which). The receptor source for this set is a woman aged 50 to 65 who had recovered from COVID-19.

In nucleotides, the CDR3 is TGTGCCAGCAGCTTAGCGCAGGGCGATTCCTACGAGCAGTACTTC. Protein product: CASSLAQGDSYEQYF. The chain carries TRBV11-2 and TRBJ2-7; possible D gene TRBD1, 5 bases. Looked up from germline, CDR1 is SGHAT and CDR2 is FQNNGV. The CDR3 runs 15 residues. V was pared by 1 base and J by 1 base, with 11 bases between.

This chain joins TRBV27 and TRBJ2-7; 7 nucleotides line up with TRBD1. The CDR3 contains 15 residues. Looked up from germline, CDR1 is MNHEY and CDR2 is SMNVEV (reference sequence). Losses at the gene ends were 4 bases for V and 3 bases for J; bases not matched to a gene: 9. The CDR3 loop is CASSSYDRVGYEQYF. The CDR3 nucleotides are TGTGCCAGCAGTTCCTATGACAGGGTTGGCTACGAGCAGTACTTC.